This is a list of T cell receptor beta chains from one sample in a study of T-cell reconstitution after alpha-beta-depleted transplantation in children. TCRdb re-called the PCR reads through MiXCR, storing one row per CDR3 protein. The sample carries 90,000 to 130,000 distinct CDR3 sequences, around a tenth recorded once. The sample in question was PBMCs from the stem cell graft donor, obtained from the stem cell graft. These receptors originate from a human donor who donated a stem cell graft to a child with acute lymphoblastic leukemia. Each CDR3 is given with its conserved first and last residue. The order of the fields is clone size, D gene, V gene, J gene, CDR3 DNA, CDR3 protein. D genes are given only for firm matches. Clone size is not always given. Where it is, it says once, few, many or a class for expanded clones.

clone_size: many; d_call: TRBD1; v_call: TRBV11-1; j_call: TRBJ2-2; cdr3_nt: TGTGCCAGCAGCCTGGTAACAGGGGGCGGAACCCATGACACCGGGGAGCTGTTTTTT; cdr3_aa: CASSLVTGGGTHDTGELFF
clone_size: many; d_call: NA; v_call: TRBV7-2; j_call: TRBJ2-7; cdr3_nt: TGTGCCAGCAGCCCACAACGGAACCGGCCATACGAGCAGTACTTC; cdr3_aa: CASSPQRNRPYEQYF
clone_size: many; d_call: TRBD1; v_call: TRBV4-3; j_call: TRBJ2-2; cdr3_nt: TGCGCCAGCAGCGAGAGGACAGGGGAGACCGGGGAGCTGTTTTTT; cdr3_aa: CASSERTGETGELFF
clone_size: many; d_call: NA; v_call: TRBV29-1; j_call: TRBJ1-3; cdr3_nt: TGCAGCGCTTACCGGGACTCTGGAAACACCATATATTTT; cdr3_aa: CSAYRDSGNTIYF
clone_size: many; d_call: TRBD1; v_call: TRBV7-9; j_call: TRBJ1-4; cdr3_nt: TGTGCCAGCAGCTCCGGACAGGAGAATGAAAAACTGTTTTTT; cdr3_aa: CASSSGQENEKLFF
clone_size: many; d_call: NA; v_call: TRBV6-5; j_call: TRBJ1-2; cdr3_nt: TGTGCCAGCAGTTTCACTTCCCGGGGAAGAGGCTACACCTTC; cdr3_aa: CASSFTSRGRGYTF
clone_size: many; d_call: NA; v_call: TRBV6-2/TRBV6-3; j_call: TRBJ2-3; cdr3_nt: TGTGCCAGCAGTGTCTCCCCTAGTGCCAGCACAGATACGCAGTATTTT; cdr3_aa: CASSVSPSASTDTQYF
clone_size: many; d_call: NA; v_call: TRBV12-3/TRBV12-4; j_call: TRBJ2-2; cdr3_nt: TGTGCCAGCAGGTTACAGGGTTCGAACACCGGGGAGCTGTTTTTT; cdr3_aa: CASRLQGSNTGELFF
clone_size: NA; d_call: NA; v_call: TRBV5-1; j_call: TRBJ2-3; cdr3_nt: TGCGCCAGCAGCACAGCGGATACGCAGTATTTT; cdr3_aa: CASSTADTQYF
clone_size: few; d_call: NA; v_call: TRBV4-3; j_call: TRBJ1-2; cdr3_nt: TGCGCCAGCAGCCAAGTGGAGGACCTCGGGACGGGCTATGGCTACACCTTC; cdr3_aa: CASSQVEDLGTGYGYTF
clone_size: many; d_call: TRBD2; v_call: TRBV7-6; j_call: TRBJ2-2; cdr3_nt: TGTGCCAGCAGGGTAGCGGGAGAGGTCGGGGAGCTGTTTTTT; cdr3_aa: CASRVAGEVGELFF
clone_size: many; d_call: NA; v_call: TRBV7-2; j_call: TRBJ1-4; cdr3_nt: TGTGCCAGCAGCTACGGGGGGACTAATGAAAAACTGTTTTTT; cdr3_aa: CASSYGGTNEKLFF
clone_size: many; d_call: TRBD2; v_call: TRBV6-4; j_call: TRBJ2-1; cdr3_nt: TGTGCCAGCAGTGAAGCGGGGGGGCAAGATGAGCAGTTCTTC; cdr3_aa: CASSEAGGQDEQFF
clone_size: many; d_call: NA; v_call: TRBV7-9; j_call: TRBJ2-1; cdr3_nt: TGTGCCAGCATCCCCGACTCGAATGAGCAGTTCTTC; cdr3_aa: CASIPDSNEQFF
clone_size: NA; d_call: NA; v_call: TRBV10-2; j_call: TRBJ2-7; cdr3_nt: TGCGCCAGCAGTGACGGAGCCTACGAGCAGTACTTC; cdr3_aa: CASSDGAYEQYF
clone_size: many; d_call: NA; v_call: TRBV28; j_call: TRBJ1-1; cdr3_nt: TGTGCCAGCAGTTTATCACAGAGTCCGAACACTGAAGCTTTCTTT; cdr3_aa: CASSLSQSPNTEAFF
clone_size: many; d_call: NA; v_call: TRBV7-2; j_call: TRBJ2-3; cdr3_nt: TGTGCCAGCAGCTCCCGACTAGGGGGGGGTTCAGATACGCAGTATTTT; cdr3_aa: CASSSRLGGGSDTQYF
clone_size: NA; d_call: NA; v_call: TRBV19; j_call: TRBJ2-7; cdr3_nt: TGTGCCAGTAGTATAAATCAAGGGCTCTACGAGCAGTACTTC; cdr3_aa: CASSINQGLYEQYF
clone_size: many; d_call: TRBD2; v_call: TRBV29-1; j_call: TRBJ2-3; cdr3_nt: TGCACCCATTCTCTAGCGGGAAGCACAGATACGCAGTATTTT; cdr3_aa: CTHSLAGSTDTQYF
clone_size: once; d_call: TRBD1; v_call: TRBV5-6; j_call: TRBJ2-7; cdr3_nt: TGTGCCAGCAGCGGGACAGGGTACTACGAGCAGTACTTC; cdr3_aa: CASSGTGYYEQYF
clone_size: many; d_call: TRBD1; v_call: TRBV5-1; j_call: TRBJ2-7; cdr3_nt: TGCGCCAGCAGCACGAGGACAGGGGGATACGAGCAGTACTTC; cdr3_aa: CASSTRTGGYEQYF
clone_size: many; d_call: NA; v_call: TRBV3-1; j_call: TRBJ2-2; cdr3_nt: TGTGCCAGCAGCCCTCGACCCGGAGGACCGGGGCAGCTGTTTTTT; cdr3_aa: CASSPRPGGPGQLFF
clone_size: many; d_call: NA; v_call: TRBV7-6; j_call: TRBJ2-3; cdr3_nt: TGTGCCAGCAGCACGACAGGCCGCGATACGCAGTATTTT; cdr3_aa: CASSTTGRDTQYF
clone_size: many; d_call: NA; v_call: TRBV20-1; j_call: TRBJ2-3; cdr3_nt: TGCAGTGGATATCACACAGATACGCAGTATTTT; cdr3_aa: CSGYHTDTQYF
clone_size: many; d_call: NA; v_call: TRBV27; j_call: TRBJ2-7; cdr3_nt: TGTGCCAGCAGTTTAAGGGGGGTCGGTTACGAGCAGTACTTC; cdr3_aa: CASSLRGVGYEQYF
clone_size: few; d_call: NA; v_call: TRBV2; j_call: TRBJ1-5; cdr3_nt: TGTGCCAGCCGGACAGAGGGCAATCAGCCCCAGCATTTT; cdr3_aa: CASRTEGNQPQHF
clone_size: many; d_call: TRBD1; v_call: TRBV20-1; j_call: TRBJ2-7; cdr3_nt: TGCAGTGCTCACCCGGGACAGGGTGTTGAGCAGTACTTC; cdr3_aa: CSAHPGQGVEQYF
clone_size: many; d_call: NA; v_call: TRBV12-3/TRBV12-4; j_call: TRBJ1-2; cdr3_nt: TGTGCCAGCAGTTTTACTGGTGGCTACACCTTC; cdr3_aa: CASSFTGGYTF
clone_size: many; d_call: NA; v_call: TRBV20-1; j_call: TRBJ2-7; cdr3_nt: TGCAGTGCTAGGGCCTATTCGACCTACGAGCAGTACTTC; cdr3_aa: CSARAYSTYEQYF
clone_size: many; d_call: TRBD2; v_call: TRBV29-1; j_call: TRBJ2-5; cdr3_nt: TGCAGCGTCGGAGAACTGACCGGGAGGGAGACCCAGTACTTC; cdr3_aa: CSVGELTGRETQYF
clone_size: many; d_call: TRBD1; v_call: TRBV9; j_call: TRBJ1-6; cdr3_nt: TGTGCCAGCAGCGGAAGCGGGACAGGGAGCAATTCACCCCTCCACTTT; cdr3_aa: CASSGSGTGSNSPLHF
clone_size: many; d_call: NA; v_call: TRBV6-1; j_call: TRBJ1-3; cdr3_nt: TGTGCCAGCAGTCCACCACTTGGAAACACCATATATTTT; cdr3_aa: CASSPPLGNTIYF
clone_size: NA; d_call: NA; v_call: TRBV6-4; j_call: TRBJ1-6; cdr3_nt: TGTGCCAGCAGTGACTCGAACCAGGGAGATTCCCCCCTCCACTTT; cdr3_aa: CASSDSNQGDSPLHF
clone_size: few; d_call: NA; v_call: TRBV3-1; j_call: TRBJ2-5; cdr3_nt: TGTGCCACCTCCAAAGACGGGACCAAACAGTGGGAAGAGACCCAGTACTTC; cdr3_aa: CATSKDGTKQWEETQYF
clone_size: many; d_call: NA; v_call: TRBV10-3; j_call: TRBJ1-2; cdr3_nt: TGTGCCATCAGCGACCCAGAACGAACAGAGAACTATGGCTACACCTTC; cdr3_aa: CAISDPERTENYGYTF
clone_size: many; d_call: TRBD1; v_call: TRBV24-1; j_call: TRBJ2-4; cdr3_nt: TGTGCCACCAGTGATGTAAAGGACAGGGTAAACATTCAGTACTTC; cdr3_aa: CATSDVKDRVNIQYF
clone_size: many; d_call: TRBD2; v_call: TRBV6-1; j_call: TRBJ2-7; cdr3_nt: TGTGCCACCACCTATGCCGGGACTAGCACCTACGAGCAGTACTTC; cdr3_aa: CATTYAGTSTYEQYF
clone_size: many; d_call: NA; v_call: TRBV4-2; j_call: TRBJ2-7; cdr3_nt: TGTGCCAGCAGCCAAGATGCGCAGGGGCCGTTATCCTACGAGCAGTACTTC; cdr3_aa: CASSQDAQGPLSYEQYF
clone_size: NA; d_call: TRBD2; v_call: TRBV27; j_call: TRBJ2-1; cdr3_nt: TGTGCCAGCAGTTTATTTAGCGGGGGGGCCTCCTACAATGAGCAGTTCTTC; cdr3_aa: CASSLFSGGASYNEQFF
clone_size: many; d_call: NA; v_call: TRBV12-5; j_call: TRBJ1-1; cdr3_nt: TGTGCTAGTGGTTTCTCAGGCACTGAAGCTTTCTTT; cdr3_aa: CASGFSGTEAFF
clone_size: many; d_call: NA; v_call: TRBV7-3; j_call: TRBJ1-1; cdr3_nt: TGTGCCAGCAGCTCTCAGGGGCAGAACACTGAAGCTTTCTTT; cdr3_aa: CASSSQGQNTEAFF
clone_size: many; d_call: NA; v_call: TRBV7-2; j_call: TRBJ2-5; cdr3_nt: TGTGCCAGCAGCTCATTCATATCGGAGACCCAGTACTTC; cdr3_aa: CASSSFISETQYF
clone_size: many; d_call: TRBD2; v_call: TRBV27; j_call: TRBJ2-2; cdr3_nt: TGTGCCAGCAGTCCCCTAGCGGTTGCGAACACCGGGGAGCTGTTTTTT; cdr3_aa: CASSPLAVANTGELFF
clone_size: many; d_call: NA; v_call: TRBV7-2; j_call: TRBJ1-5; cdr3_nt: TGTGCCAGCACCAGAGGCGGGAGGTTTGATCAGCCCCAGCATTTT; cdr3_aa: CASTRGGRFDQPQHF
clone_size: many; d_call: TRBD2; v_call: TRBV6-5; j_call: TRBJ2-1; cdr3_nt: TGTGCCAGCAGAGCCGGGGGGAATGAGCAGTTCTTC; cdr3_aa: CASRAGGNEQFF
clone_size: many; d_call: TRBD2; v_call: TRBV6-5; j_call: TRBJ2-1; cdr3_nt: TGTGCCAGCAGTTACAGGGGGACTAGCGGGATGGGGGATGAGCAGTTCTTC; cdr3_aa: CASSYRGTSGMGDEQFF
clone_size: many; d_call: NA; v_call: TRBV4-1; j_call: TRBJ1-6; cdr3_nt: TGCGCCAGCAGCCAAGATAGGGGTGGTGGTTCACCCCTCCACTTT; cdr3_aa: CASSQDRGGGSPLHF
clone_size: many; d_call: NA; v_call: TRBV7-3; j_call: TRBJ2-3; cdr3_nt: TGTGCCAGCAGCTCCCCCCCGCAAGATACGCAGTATTTT; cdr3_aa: CASSSPPQDTQYF
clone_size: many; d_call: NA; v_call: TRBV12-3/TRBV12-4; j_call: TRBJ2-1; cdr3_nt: TGTGCCAGCAGACCCCCCGGGGGCGATGAGCAGTTCTTC; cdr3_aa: CASRPPGGDEQFF
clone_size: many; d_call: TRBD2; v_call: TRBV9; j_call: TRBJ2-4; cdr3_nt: TGTGCCAGCAGCGTCACTAGCGGTTCTGCCAAAAACATTCAGTACTTC; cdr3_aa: CASSVTSGSAKNIQYF
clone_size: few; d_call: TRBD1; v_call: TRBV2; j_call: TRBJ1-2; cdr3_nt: TGTGCCAGCAAGGGGACAGCCTATGGCTACACCTTC; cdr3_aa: CASKGTAYGYTF
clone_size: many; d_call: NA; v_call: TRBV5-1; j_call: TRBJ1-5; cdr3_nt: TGCGCCAGCAGTCAGGACGGTTCTAGCTATCAGCCCCAGCATTTT; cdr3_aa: CASSQDGSSYQPQHF
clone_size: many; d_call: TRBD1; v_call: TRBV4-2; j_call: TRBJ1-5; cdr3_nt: TGTGCCAGCAGCCAAGGCCGAGGAACAGGGGGTGATAGCAATCAGCCCCAGCATTTT; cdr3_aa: CASSQGRGTGGDSNQPQHF
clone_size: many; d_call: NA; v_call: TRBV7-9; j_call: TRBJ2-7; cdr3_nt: TGTGCCAGCCGAAGCTTAGTCATGGGCAGGGGAGAGAGGGAGCAGTACTTC; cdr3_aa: CASRSLVMGRGEREQYF
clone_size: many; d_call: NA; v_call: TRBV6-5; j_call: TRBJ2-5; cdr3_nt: TGTGCCAGCAGTTCCCCGATGGACGTACAAGAGACCCAGTACTTC; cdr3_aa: CASSSPMDVQETQYF
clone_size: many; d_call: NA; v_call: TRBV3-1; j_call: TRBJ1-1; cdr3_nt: TGTGCCAGCAGCCAAGCAGGCCAAGCCTCCGTGTTCGAAGCTTTCTTT; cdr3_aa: CASSQAGQASVFEAFF